This T cell receptor (beta chain) was captured by sequencing in a study of blood T cell repertoires in COVID-19. As for the study in general: Sites across the United States, Italy and Spain contributed samples from acute and convalescent COVID-19. PBMCs, B-cell-depleted T cells, or T cells were the source of the cDNA or gDNA that made up the material.

Trimming took 6 bases from V and 5 from J; bases not matched to a gene: 5. CDR1 is MNHEY, CDR2 SVGAGI, per germline. This CDR3 comprises 13 residues. Source study methods: It was from reference gene primer amplification that nucleated cell counts were estimated. Repertoires were generated with immunoSEQ multiplex PCR, while TCRdb's copy carries only in-frame clones and drops some. The DNA gave D and trimming, while V, J and clone size come from that table. The profile shows roughly 46,000 clones, about 84% of them singletons. The chain has TRBV6-5 and TRBJ2-7, with 9 bases that match TRBD1. The sequence was obtained from a man aged 55 to 70 with acute or convalescent COVID-19. The sample was peripheral blood. This CDR3 is CASRQGARNEQYF. CDR3 coding DNA: TGTGCCAGCAGACAGGGGGCGCGGAACGAGCAGTACTTC.